This is a list of T cell receptor beta chains from one sample in a study of graft-versus-host responses after intestinal transplantation. Their antigens are not known. Profiled with immunoSEQ multiplex PCR; TCRdb holds only in-frame clones, not every one. Of around 50,000 clones listed, roughly 84% are singletons. Here the sequenced sample was unstimulated CD4+ T cells sorted from spleen or lymph node cells, taken before transplant. These receptors were taken from a human donor who was the organ donor for an intestinal transplant. Both conserved end residues are part of each CDR3. A D gene is named only where the DNA matches it firmly. Not all rows give a size; the values are once, few, many and, for expanded clones, a class.

j_call,v_call,d_call,clone_size,cdr3_nt,cdr3_aa
TRBJ2-1,TRBV27,-,-,TGTGCCAGCAGTCAGCTCATGACTAGCAATGAGCAGTTCTTC,CASSQLMTSNEQFF
TRBJ2-1,TRBV13,TRBD2,-,TGTGCCAGCAGCCGGACTAGCGGGGGCGGGAATGAGCAGTTCTTC,CASSRTSGGGNEQFF
TRBJ1-2,TRBV2,-,-,TGTGCCATCCCTCGGGGAGGCTACACCTTC,CAIPRGGYTF
TRBJ1-1,TRBV4-1,-,-,TGCGCCAGCAGCCAAGAGGCGGGGTTTGAAGCTTTCTTT,CASSQEAGFEAFF
TRBJ2-3,TRBV10-3,-,-,TGTGCCATCAGCCGGACCAGCTTCACAGATACGCAGTATTTT,CAISRTSFTDTQYF
TRBJ2-2,TRBV9,TRBD2,-,TGTGCCAGCAGCGTAGCTAGCGGGAACACCGGGGAGCTGTTTTTT,CASSVASGNTGELFF
TRBJ2-5,TRBV29-1,TRBD1,-,TGCAGCGGTGCCCGGGACAACAGGGGTGGAGAGACCCAGTACTTC,CSGARDNRGGETQYF
TRBJ1-2,TRBV10-1,-,-,TGCGCCAGCAGTGAGTCAGGGGGCTATGGCTACACCTTC,CASSESGGYGYTF
TRBJ1-6,TRBV6-5,-,-,TGTGCCAGCAGTCCGGGCTCTTTTTCACCCCTCCACTTT,CASSPGSFSPLHF
TRBJ1-2,TRBV9,-,once,TGTGCCAGCAGCCCAAAAGGACAGTTTAACTATGGCTACACCTTC,CASSPKGQFNYGYTF
TRBJ1-2,TRBV30,-,-,TGTGCCACCTCCGGGACCTCCGCGTTCTGGTGGACCTTC,CATSGTSAFWWTF
TRBJ2-7,TRBV7-2,-,-,TGTGCCAGCAGCTTTTACGTGGAGCAGTACTTC,CASSFYVEQYF
TRBJ1-4,TRBV9,-,-,TGTGCCAGCAGCGTAATGCCCGGACAGAGTGAAAAACTGTTTTTT,CASSVMPGQSEKLFF
TRBJ2-5,TRBV18,TRBD2,-,TGTGCCAGCTCACCATTAGGACTAGTGGAGACCCAGTACTTC,CASSPLGLVETQYF
TRBJ2-5,TRBV14,TRBD1,-,TGTGCCAGCAGCCAAGAAAGAGGGGACAGGGTTTATCAAGAGACCCAGTACTTC,CASSQERGDRVYQETQYF
TRBJ2-2,TRBV6-1,TRBD1,few,TGTGCCAGCAGTGCGTTGGCAGGGGGCCCCGGGGAGCTGTTTTTT,CASSALAGGPGELFF
TRBJ1-2,TRBV19,TRBD1,-,TGTGCCAGTAGCCGGGACAGCTCTAACTATGGCTACACCTTC,CASSRDSSNYGYTF
TRBJ2-3,TRBV5-1,-,-,TGCGCCAGCAGCTCCCCTAGCACAGATACGCAGTATTTT,CASSSPSTDTQYF